This entry describes one T cell receptor beta chain. This clonotype was counted at least ten times. No cognate antigen has been identified for it. No base quality information exists; no much larger clone differs at one position. The sample originates from a study of T cells in Graves' hyperthyroidism and ophthalmopathy (dated 2019 in TCRdb). Concerning the study at large: Peripheral blood was collected at initial diagnosis, before any treatment. According to the paper, TCR Vbeta CDR3 sequencing was carried out on 135 peripheral blood samples, which came from fewer than 50 ophthalmopathy, around 75 hyperthyroidism and some 17 progressor patients. To identify TCR V-J signatures that set the groups apart, the researchers used a discovery cohort of 95 to 100 patients, made up of 40 to 45 with Graves' ophthalmopathy and 57 with stable Graves' hyperthyroidism. Whether ophthalmopathy could be predicted prospectively was tested in an independent validation cohort made up of roughly 19 hyperthyroidism patients plus 17 patients who later progressed to ophthalmopathy. The 100 discovery patients were randomly divided into training and test sets at a 7:3 ratio. After sampling, hyperthyroidism patients received methimazole starting at 30 mg daily, and ophthalmopathy patients received high-dose intravenous methylprednisolone. The study also compared thyroid tissue and blood T-cell repertoires from several Graves' hyperthyroidism patients. The paper's findings and limits, for the study overall: Most expanded thyroid clonotypes (frequency above 0.001) were also detected in blood, a finding suggesting that blood repertoires may reflect thyroid immune responses. During validation, the model predicted progression to ophthalmopathy a median of around 7 months ahead of onset, with around 65% sensitivity and about 75% specificity. Ophthalmopathy was separated from stable hyperthyroidism by a 13 V-J signature model, with over 85% sensitivity and 81% to 82% specificity obtained in cross-validation and 80%/75% obtained in testing. Sample size was not statistically predetermined, and investigators were not blinded to group allocation.

Germline trimming amounts to 5 bases on V and 7 bases on J, with 10 as the count of junction bases outside the gene matches. Spanning cysteine to phenylalanine, the CDR3 consists of 14 amino acids. The retained sequence is limited to the CDR3, 42 bases, with the frame set at the first base. Amplification of TCR beta CDR3 regions was carried out from RNA transcripts. The TCR CDR3 was subjected to a first round of RT-PCR using the HTBI primer set and the Qiagen OneStep RT-PCR kit. Libraries were constructed in a second round of multiplex PCR, after which size selection and purification were carried out. Paired-end sequencing of the libraries was performed with 100 bp reads on an Illumina HiSeq2000. Regarding the original processing steps: SOAPnuke was used to process the raw data, with reads discarded if the reads contained adapters or uncalled bases, had a mean Phred below 15, or lacked an exact constant-primer or identifier match. COPE v1.2.5 was used to merge the high-quality paired reads, and each unique nucleotide sequence was defined as a clonotype. Clonotypes were aligned to IMGT TRBV, TRBD and TRBJ reference segments using MiTCR v1.1. Only V-J combinations with frequency above 0.0001, covering 99.2% of repertoires, were analysed. The TCS score was defined as the ratio of F50 (clonal expansion) to E x V (chaos), calculated using BLOSUM62-based TCRdist between CDR3 peptides within each V-J. Welch's t-statistics and random forest reduced roughly 540 V-J features to fewer than 15, which were used in a naive Bayes classifier (R e1071). TCRdb reprocessing: public reads trimmed at Q25 with fastp, clones called with MiXCR, in-frame beta chains kept. For every CDR3 protein sequence, its rows merge into one entry that carries the most common genes and DNA. These V and J calls rely on TCRdb rather than the paper's analysis. In all, the sample holds approximately 370,000 distinct CDR3 sequences, and 15% to 20% of those were seen once. Roughly a third of the sample is taken by the ten largest.

Hyperthyroidism patients were newly diagnosed, with disease duration under 2 months, and aged 18 to 65 years. The study excluded patients with uncontrolled infections, other autoimmune diseases, pregnancy or lactation. Diagnoses relied on clinical symptoms, serum thyroxine and TRAb, thyroid ultrasound and orbital computed tomography. For progressor patients, blood was drawn at the first diagnosis of hyperthyroidism, before any ophthalmopathy symptoms had appeared. Ficoll-Paque density gradient centrifugation was used to isolate PBMCs from 8.5 to 10 ml of fresh peripheral blood. Progressor patients were first diagnosed with Graves' hyperthyroidism and then developed ophthalmopathy during follow-up. Total RNA was extracted using Trizol reagent, and RNA quality was assessed on an Agilent 2100 Bioanalyzer.

The chain is assembled from TRBV12-3 or TRBV12-4 and TRBJ1-2, with 7 bases in between that match TRBD1. Material for sequencing was blood. This TCR came from a woman between 25 and 40 years old with Graves' hyperthyroidism that later progressed to Graves' ophthalmopathy. This receptor carries the CDR3 CASSKQGIEGGYTF. The DNA reads as follows: TGTGCCAGCAGTAAACAGGGGATAGAGGGTGGCTACACCTTC.